The rows below give T cell receptor beta chains drawn from one sample of a study of early T cells in non-severe SARS-CoV-2 infection. TCRdb re-derived calls from the 5' RACE reads in MiXCR, one entry per CDR3 protein. The sample yields tens of thousands of distinct CDR3 sequences, approximately 13% seen once. Specimen: whole blood, collected at baseline. These receptors were taken from an adult who was a healthcare worker with PCR-confirmed SARS-CoV-2 infection or an uninfected control (not recorded which). CDR3s include the opening cysteine and the closing phenylalanine or tryptophan. D genes are given only for firm matches. Size values are once, few and many counts, or a class for expanded clones, and some rows have none.

J: TRBJ2-4
V: TRBV2
size: many
D: TRBD2
DNA: TGTGCCAGCAGTGTCCCTAGCGGGGGTGGAGACATTCAGTACTTC
CDR3: CASSVPSGGGDIQYF

J: TRBJ2-4
V: TRBV20-1
size: .
D: .
DNA: TGCAGTGCTAGTCAGGATCTAGCCAAAAACATTCAGTACTTC
CDR3: CSASQDLAKNIQYF

J: TRBJ2-2
V: TRBV18
size: many
D: .
DNA: TGTGCCAGCTCACCACAGGATGACACCACCGGGGAGCTGTTTTTT
CDR3: CASSPQDDTTGELFF

J: TRBJ2-7
V: TRBV4-1
size: few
D: TRBD2
DNA: TGCGCCAGCAGCCCCCCGGGACTAGCGGCCTACGAGCAGTACTTC
CDR3: CASSPPGLAAYEQYF

J: TRBJ2-7
V: TRBV7-2
size: .
D: .
DNA: TGTGCCAGCAGCTCCCAGAAAAGCTCCTACGAGCAGTACTTC
CDR3: CASSSQKSSYEQYF

J: TRBJ2-5
V: TRBV7-2
size: .
D: TRBD2
DNA: TGTGCCAGCAGCTTATCGGCTAGCGGGGGCCAAGAGACCCAGTACTTC
CDR3: CASSLSASGGQETQYF

J: TRBJ2-3
V: TRBV2
size: .
D: .
DNA: TGTGCCAGCAGTAACTACGGAAGGCCAGATACGCAGTATTTT
CDR3: CASSNYGRPDTQYF

J: TRBJ2-5
V: TRBV5-1
size: many
D: .
DNA: TGCGCCAGCAGCTTGGAGGCCGCGGAGACCCAGTACTTC
CDR3: CASSLEAAETQYF

J: TRBJ2-3
V: TRBV15
size: .
D: .
DNA: TGTGCCACCAGCAGAGGAGGCTACACAGATACGCAGTATTTT
CDR3: CATSRGGYTDTQYF

J: TRBJ2-3
V: TRBV28
size: many
D: TRBD2
DNA: TGTGCCAGCAGTCCGCGTCTAGCGGGGGGCTATACGCAGTATTTT
CDR3: CASSPRLAGGYTQYF

J: TRBJ2-3
V: TRBV7-9
size: .
D: .
DNA: TGTGCCAGCAGCCCAGGGTTGGTGGAGACAGATACGCAGTATTTT
CDR3: CASSPGLVETDTQYF